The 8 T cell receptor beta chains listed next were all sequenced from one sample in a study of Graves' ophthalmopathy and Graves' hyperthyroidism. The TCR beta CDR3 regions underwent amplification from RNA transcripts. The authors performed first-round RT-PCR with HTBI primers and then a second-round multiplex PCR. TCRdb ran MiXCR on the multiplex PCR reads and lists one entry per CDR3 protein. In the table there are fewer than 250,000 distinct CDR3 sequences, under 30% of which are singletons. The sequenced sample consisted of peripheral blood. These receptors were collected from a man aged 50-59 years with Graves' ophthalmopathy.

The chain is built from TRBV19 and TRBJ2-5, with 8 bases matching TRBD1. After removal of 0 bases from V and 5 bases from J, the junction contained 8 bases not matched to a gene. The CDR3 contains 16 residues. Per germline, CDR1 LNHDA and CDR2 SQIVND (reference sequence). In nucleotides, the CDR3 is TGTGCCAGTAGTATAGACGGGACAGGTGTTTGGGAGACCCAGTACTTC. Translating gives CASSIDGTGVWETQYF. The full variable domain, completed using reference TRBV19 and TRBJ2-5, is DGGITQSPKYLFRKEGQNVTLSCEQNLNHDAMYWYRQDPGQGLRLIYYSQIVNDFQKGDIAEGYSVSREKKESFPLTVTSAQKNPTAFYLCASSIDGTGVWETQYFGPGTRLLVL.

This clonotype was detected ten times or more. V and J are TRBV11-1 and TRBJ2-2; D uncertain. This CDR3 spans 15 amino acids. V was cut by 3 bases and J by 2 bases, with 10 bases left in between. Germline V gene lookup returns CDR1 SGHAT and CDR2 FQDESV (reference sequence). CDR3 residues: CASSLITDNTGELFF. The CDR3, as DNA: TGTGCCAGCAGCTTGATCACAGACAACACCGGGGAGCTGTTTTTT.

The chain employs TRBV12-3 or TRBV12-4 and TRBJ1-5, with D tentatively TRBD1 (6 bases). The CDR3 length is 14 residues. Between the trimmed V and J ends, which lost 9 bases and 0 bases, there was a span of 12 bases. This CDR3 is CASRGGNSNQPQHF. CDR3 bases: TGTGCCAGTAGAGGGGGAAATAGCAATCAGCCCCAGCATTTT.

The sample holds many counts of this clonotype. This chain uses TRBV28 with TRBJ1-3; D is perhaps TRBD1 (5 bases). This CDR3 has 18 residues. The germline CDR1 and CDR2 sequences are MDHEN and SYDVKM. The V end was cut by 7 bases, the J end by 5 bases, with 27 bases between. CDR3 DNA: TGTGCCAGCATGGGATTTTACTTCAGGGAGAGGGGCCGAAACACCATATATTTT. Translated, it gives CASMGFYFRERGRNTIYF.

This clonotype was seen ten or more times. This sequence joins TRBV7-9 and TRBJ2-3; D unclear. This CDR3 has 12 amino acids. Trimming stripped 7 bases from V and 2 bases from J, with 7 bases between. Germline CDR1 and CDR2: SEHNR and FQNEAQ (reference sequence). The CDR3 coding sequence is TGTGCCAGCACCTCGTACACAGATACGCAGTATTTT. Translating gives CASTSYTDTQYF.

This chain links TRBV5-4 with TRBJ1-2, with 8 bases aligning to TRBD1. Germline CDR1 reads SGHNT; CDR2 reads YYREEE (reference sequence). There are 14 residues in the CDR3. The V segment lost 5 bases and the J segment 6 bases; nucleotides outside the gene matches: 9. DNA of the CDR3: TGTGCCAGCAGACGATCAGGGGGCTTGGATGGCTACACCTTC. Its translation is CASRRSGGLDGYTF.

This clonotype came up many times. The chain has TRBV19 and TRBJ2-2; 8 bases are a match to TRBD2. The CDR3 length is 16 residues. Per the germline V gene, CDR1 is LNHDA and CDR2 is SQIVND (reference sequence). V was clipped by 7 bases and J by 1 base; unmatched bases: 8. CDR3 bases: TGTGCCAGTAAACCCTTAGCGGGGAGGAACACCGGGGAGCTGTTTTTT. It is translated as CASKPLAGRNTGELFF.

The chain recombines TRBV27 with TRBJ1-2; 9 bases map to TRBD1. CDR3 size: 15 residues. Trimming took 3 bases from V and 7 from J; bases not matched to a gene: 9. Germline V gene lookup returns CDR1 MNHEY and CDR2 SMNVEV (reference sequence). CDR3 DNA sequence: TGTGCCAGCAGTTTGGAAGGACAGGGGCGTTTTGGCTACACCTTC. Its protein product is CASSLEGQGRFGYTF.